Included here is one T cell receptor (beta chain) sequence, with context. Its recognized antigen is unknown. No clone much larger than this one lies a single base away; base qualities are absent. Per the publication, the time point label means: baseline before first vaccination. Samples from vaccinated people were obtained from the UK trials COV001 and COV002, which included a single-blind randomized controlled phase 2/3 trial of AZD1222 (ChAdOx1 nCoV-19) in healthy adults. Trial participant PBMC samples were collected at day 0 and day 28 after the second dose for TCRbeta chain sequencing. This specimen belongs to a study of T cell responses to AZD1222 COVID-19 vaccine listed by TCRdb under 2021. With regard to the full study: AZD1222 recipients whose second dose came at about 4 weeks and those whose second dose came at about 12 weeks were combined into one group, since spike-specific TCR depth and breadth did not differ between the two schedules. A total of approximately 240 trial participants underwent TCR sequencing, of whom 207 received two doses of AZD1222 and about 26 received two doses of the MenACWY control vaccine. Trial participants were enrolled by age into subgroups of 18-55, 56-69 and 70-plus years, and around 150, 29 and 61 TCR-sequenced participants, respectively, were included in these subgroups.

The CDR3 regions of human TCRbeta chains were analyzed by immunosequencing. In the source study's methods: Repertoire TCRs were checked for matches against a reference library of SARS-CoV-2-specific TCRs that had been generated using the MIRA antigen-specificity platform. Breadth was defined as the fraction of unique TCRs that were SARS-CoV-2-associated, and depth was defined as the fraction of total T cells that were SARS-CoV-2-associated. Using the MIRA data, each spike-specific TCR was mapped to the spike region that the TCR reacts to and placed in a CD4 or CD8 class. Log10-transformed breadth and depth values were compared by one-way ANOVA with Sidak's multiple comparisons tests. Not all clones reach the TCRdb copy of this immuneACCESS table, which keeps in-frame sequences only. Checked studies attribute under half of the gap to unresolved V genes and leave the rest unexplained. The V and J calls and clone size are taken from that table; D and trimming were inferred from the DNA. The sample includes over 110,000 clones, with roughly 90% observed a single time. The ten top clones hold about 6% of the sample.

The paper's findings and limits, for the study overall: A significant rise in spike-specific TCR breadth and depth was observed after two AZD1222 doses relative to day 0 and relative to MenACWY recipients. The 56-69-year group was small, and its depth increase did not reach significance, likely because of low power. No day 14 peak-response samples were available, so repertoires were characterized only after the peak T cell response. Reportedly, close to half of the unique spike-specific TCRs recognized epitopes lying outside the regions that are mutated in the B.1.351 and B.1.1.7 variants. Vaccine-associated CD4 TCRs spanned the whole spike protein, with dominant responses in regions 160-218 and 743-854. Participants were mostly white British and included more females than males, and it was suggested by the authors that clonal diversity may have been underestimated. Conclusions about previously exposed vaccinees are limited because only five to seven AZD1222 recipients were SARS-CoV-2 seropositive at baseline.

The germline V gene encodes CDR1 SGHRS and CDR2 YFSETQ. The CDR3 measures 16 amino acids from cysteine to phenylalanine. Of the read, only the CDR3 DNA is kept; its 48 bases are in frame from base 1. Cut back by 1 base and 0 bases, the V and J ends lie 13 bases apart. In this chain, TRBV5-1 is recombined with TRBJ1-1, with the identity of the D gene unclear. The sample was peripheral blood, taken on day 0 of AZD1222 vaccination. The receptor comes from an adult in good health. At the DNA level, the sequence is TGCGCCAGCAGCTTGTCCTCGGCGCTCATGAACACTGAAGCTTTCTTT. Its protein is CASSLSSALMNTEAFF. Full variable domain (CDR3 extended with the reference TRBV5-1 and TRBJ1-1 proteins): KAGVTQTPRYLIKTRGQQVTLSCSPISGHRSVSWYQQTPGQGLQFLFEYFSETQRNKGNFPGRFSGRQFSNSRSEMNVSTLELGDSALYLCASSLSSALMNTEAFFGQGTRLTVV.